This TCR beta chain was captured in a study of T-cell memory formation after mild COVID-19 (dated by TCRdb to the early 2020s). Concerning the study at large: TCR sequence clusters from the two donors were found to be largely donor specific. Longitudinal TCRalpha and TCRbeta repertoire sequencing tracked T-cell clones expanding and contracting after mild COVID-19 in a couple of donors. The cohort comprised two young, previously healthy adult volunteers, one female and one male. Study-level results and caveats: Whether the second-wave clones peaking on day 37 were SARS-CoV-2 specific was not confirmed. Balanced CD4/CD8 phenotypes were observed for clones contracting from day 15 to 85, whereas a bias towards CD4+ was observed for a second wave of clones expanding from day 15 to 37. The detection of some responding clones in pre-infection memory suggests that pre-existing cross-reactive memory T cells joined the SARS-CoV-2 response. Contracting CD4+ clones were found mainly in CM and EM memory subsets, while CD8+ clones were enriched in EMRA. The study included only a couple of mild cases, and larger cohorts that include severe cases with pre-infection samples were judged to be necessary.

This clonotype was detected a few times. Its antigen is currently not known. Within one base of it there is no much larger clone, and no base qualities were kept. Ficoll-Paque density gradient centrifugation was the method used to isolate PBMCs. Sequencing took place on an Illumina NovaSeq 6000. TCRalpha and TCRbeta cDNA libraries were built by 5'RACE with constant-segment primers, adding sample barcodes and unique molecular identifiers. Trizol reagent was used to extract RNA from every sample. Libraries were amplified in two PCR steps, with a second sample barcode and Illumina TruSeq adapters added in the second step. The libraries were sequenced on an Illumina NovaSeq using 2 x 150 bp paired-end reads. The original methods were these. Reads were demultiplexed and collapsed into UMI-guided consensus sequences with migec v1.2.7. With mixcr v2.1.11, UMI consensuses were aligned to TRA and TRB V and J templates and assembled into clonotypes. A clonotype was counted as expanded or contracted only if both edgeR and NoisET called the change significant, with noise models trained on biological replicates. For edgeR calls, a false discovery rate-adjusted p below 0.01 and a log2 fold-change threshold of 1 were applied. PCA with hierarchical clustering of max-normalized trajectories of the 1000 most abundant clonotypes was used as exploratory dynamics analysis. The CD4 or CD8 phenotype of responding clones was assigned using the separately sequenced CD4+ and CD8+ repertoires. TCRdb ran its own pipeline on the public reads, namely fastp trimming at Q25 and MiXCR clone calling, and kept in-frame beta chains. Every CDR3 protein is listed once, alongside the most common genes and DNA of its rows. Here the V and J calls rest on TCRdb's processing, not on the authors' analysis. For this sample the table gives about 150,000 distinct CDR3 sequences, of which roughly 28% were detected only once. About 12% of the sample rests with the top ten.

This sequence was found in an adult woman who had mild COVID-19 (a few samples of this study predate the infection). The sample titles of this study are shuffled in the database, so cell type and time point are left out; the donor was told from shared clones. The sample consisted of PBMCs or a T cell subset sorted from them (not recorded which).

The CDR3 reads as follows: CASSPPASSGGYGYTF. DNA sequence: TGTGCCAGCTCACCACCGGCATCCTCGGGTGGCTATGGCTACACCTTC. Recombination joined TRBV18 with TRBJ1-2; no D gene is confidently identified. The V and J ends are trimmed by 0 bases and 4 bases, leaving 15 bases between them. Measured from the cysteine to the phenylalanine, the CDR3 is 16 residues long. The DNA shown is the 48-base CDR3, in frame from base 1. According to the germline V gene, CDR1 reads KGHSH and CDR2 reads LQKENI.